This T cell receptor beta chain was profiled in a study of blood T cell repertoires in COVID-19. About the research overall: Acute and convalescent COVID-19 specimens originated in the United States, Italy and Spain. From T cells, B-cell-depleted T cells, or PBMCs came the material, which was cDNA or gDNA.

The CDR3 covers 15 residues. V dropped 0 bases and J dropped 9 bases, with 17 bases sitting between them. Germline assignment: CDR1 LGHNA and CDR2 YSLEER. Original data processing: Nucleated cell number was recorded as an estimate derived from reference gene primer amplification. Profiled with immunoSEQ multiplex PCR; TCRdb holds only in-frame clones, not every one. Clonal size and the V and J genes are those of that table, whereas D and trimming came from the DNA. The sample shows 300,000 or so clones, roughly 86% of them seen only once. The rearrangement uses TRBV4-3 and TRBJ2-5, with D possibly matching TRBD2 (7 bases). The clonotype comes from a man in his 70s with acute or convalescent COVID-19. Sequencing was performed on peripheral blood. CDR3 sequence (DNA): TGCGCCAGCAGCCAAGAGTGGGAGGGGACACTGCCCCAGTACTTC. Protein product: CASSQEWEGTLPQYF.